Following are 8 T cell receptor beta chains from one sample sequenced in a study of T cells in Graves' hyperthyroidism and ophthalmopathy. There were TCR beta CDR3 regions amplified from RNA transcripts. TCR CDR3 underwent first-round RT-PCR with the HTBI primer set. TCRdb re-derived calls from the multiplex PCR reads in MiXCR, one entry per CDR3 protein. Of approximately 400,000 distinct CDR3 sequences in the sample, 15% to 20% were seen once. The sequenced sample consisted of blood. These receptor sequences come from a woman aged 18-29 years with Graves' hyperthyroidism.

This clonotype occurred many times. V is TRBV20-1 and J is TRBJ2-7; possibly TRBD2 for D (6 bases). This CDR3 is built from 15 residues. Germline CDR1 and CDR2: DFQATT and SNEGSKA (reference sequence). Trimming pared 0 bases from V and 4 bases from J, leaving 16 bases between. This CDR3 is CSAREGLLGDYEQYF. DNA of the CDR3: TGCAGTGCTAGAGAAGGACTACTTGGGGATTACGAGCAGTACTTC.

This sequence joins TRBV5-5 and TRBJ1-2; D call uncertain. Trimming left V 4 bases short and J 7 bases short, with 14 bases between. Germline lookup yields CDR1 SGHKS and CDR2 YYEKEE (reference sequence). The CDR3 sequence is 13 residues long. Here the CDR3 DNA reads TGTGCCAGCAGCCTTGACACTGCGGCTGGCTACACCTTC. This sequence encodes CASSLDTAAGYTF.

This clonotype came up many times. For the CDR3, the DNA is TGCGCCAGCAGCCCTTCCGGGACAGGGGGCGAGGACACTGAAGCTTTCTTT. Translation gives CASSPSGTGGEDTEAFF. The genes are TRBV4-1 and TRBJ1-1, with 12 bases identical to TRBD1. Germline trimming cut 4 bases from V and 3 bases from J; bases unmatched to any gene: 9. Per the germline V gene, CDR1 is MGHRA and CDR2 is YSYEKL. The CDR3 sequence is 17 residues long.

This clonotype was counted many times. V is TRBV30 and J is TRBJ2-7; 7 bases are a match to TRBD2. The CDR3 loop spans 13 amino acids. Germline V gene sequence: CDR1 GTSNPN, CDR2 SVGIG (reference sequence). V lost 0 bases, J lost 3 bases, and 2 bases stayed unmatched. The CDR3 protein is CAWSVGGDYEQYF. CDR3 in DNA: TGTGCCTGGAGTGTTGGGGGGGACTACGAGCAGTACTTC.

This clonotype showed up many times. The V call is TRBV6-5, the J call TRBJ2-2; TRBD1 agrees at 8 bases. The CDR3 totals 15 residues. J lost 5 bases, V lost 7 bases, and 9 bases had no gene match. The V gene's germline CDR1 is MNHEY and CDR2 SVGAGI. The CDR3 coding sequence is TGTGCCAGCACTAGGACAGGGAGAGGGACCGGGGAGCTGTTTTTT. Amino acids: CASTRTGRGTGELFF.

This clonotype appeared many times. The chain employs TRBV12-3 or TRBV12-4 and TRBJ1-2; perhaps TRBD1 as D (5 bases). The V gene lost 6 bases and the J gene lost 6 bases, with 11 bases spanning the gap. The CDR3 loop spans 12 amino acids. CDR3 nucleotide sequence: TGTGCCAGCAGACACGGGACGGATGGCTACACCTTC. It codes for CASRHGTDGYTF.

This clonotype was observed at least ten times. The rearrangement joins TRBV27 to TRBJ2-7; 8 bases agree with TRBD1. V was clipped by 5 bases and J by 6 bases; unmatched bases: 12. This CDR3 contains 15 residues. CDR1 MNHEY and CDR2 SMNVEV come from the germline V gene (reference sequence). The CDR3 DNA reads as TGTGCCAGCAGTACCACATGGACAGGGTTGCTCGAGCAGTACTTC. Translating it yields CASSTTWTGLLEQYF.

This clonotype was picked up many times. The CDR3 loop is CASHGRTGSSYEQYF. DNA for the CDR3: TGTGCCAGCCACGGACGGACAGGATCATCCTACGAGCAGTACTTC. This chain uses TRBV6-1 with TRBJ2-7; 7 bases map to TRBD1. Germline-derived CDR1 and CDR2 are MNHNS and SASEGT. The ends lost 8 bases at V and 1 base at J; junction bases unmatched: 11. CDR3 length equals 15 residues.